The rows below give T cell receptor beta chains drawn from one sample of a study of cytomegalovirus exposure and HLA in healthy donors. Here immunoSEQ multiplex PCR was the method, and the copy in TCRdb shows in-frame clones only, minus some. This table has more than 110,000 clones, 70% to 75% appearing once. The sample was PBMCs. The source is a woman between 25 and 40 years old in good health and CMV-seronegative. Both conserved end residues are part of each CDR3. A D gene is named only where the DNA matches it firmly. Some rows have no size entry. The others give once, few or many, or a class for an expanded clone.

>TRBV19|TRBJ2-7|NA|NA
TGTGCCAGTAGTATAGCGCATTCCGAGGGCTACGAGCAGTACTTC
CASSIAHSEGYEQYF
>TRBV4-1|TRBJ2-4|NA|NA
TGCGCCAGCAGCCAAGATCCAGGGAAGGGAAACATTCAGTACTTC
CASSQDPGKGNIQYF
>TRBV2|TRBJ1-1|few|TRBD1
TGTGCCAGCAGTCCCCCCCTTTACAGGGGGCCAATGAAGATGGACACTGAAGCTTTCTTT
CASSPPLYRGPMKMDTEAFF
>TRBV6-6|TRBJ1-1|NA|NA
TGTGCCAGCAGTCCGAGCGGAAAGAACACTGAAGCTTTCTTT
CASSPSGKNTEAFF
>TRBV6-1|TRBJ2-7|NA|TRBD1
TGTGCCAGCAGTGAGGTGGGACAGGGAGGCTACGAGCAGTACTTC
CASSEVGQGGYEQYF
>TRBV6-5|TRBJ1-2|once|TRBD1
TGTGCCAGCAGTTATGGACAGGGCGGCTATGGCTACACCTTC
CASSYGQGGYGYTF
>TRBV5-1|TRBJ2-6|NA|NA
TGCGCCAGCAGCTTCGAGGGCTACTCTGGGGCCAACGTCCTGACTTTC
CASSFEGYSGANVLTF
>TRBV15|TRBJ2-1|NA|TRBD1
TGTGCCACCAGCAGAGACCGACAGGGGGGTGAGCAGTTCTTC
CATSRDRQGGEQFF
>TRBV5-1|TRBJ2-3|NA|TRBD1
TGCGCCAGCAGCTTGGGGGGGACAGGGGAAGATACGCAGTATTTT
CASSLGGTGEDTQYF
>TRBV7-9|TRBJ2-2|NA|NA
TGTGCCAGCAGCTCCCAACTGGTTAACGGGGAGCTGTTTTTT
CASSSQLVNGELFF
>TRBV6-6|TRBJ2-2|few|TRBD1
TGTGCCAGCAGATCCGGACAGGGTATGAACACCGGGGAGCTGTTTTTT
CASRSGQGMNTGELFF
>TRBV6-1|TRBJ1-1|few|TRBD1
TGTGCCAGCAGGACAGGGCTGAACACTGAAGCTTTCTTT
CASRTGLNTEAFF
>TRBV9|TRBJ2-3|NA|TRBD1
TGTGCCAGCAGCGTATCCACAGGGGCCAGCACAGATACGCAGTATTTT
CASSVSTGASTDTQYF